Presented here are 2 T cell receptor beta chains from one specimen sequenced in a study of T-cell memory formation after mild COVID-19. TCRdb re-analysed the 5' RACE reads in MiXCR, keeping a single row per CDR3 protein. Of a few hundred thousand distinct CDR3 sequences listed, about a sixth are singletons. The sequenced sample consisted of PBMCs or a T cell subset sorted from them (not recorded which). The receptors here all came from a man aged 18 to 30 who had mild COVID-19 (a few samples of this study predate the infection). Cell type and time point are not known.

This clonotype appeared a few times. V is TRBV7-4 and J is TRBJ1-1; D gene ambiguous. Germline CDR1 SGHVT, CDR2 SQSDAQ. Trimming took 5 bases from V and 8 from J, leaving 15 bases between them. CDR3 length: 13 amino acids. In DNA, the CDR3 is TGTGCCAGCAGCGATCACGGAAGAAAAGAAGCTTTCTTT. It yields the protein CASSDHGRKEAFF.

The table lists this clonotype with a few counts. The V call is TRBV7-2, the J call TRBJ2-2, with a tentative D call TRBD1 (5 bases). The germline V gene encodes CDR1 SGHTA and CDR2 FQGNSA. CDR3 size: 14 residues. The germline V and J ends were trimmed by 0 bases and 6 bases, with 8 bases remaining between them. The CDR3 region has the DNA TGTGCCAGCAGCTTAGCGCAGGGTCCCGGGGAGCTGTTTTTT. This sequence encodes CASSLAQGPGELFF. Complete variable domain (other parts from reference TRBV7-2 and TRBJ2-2): GAGVSQSPSNKVTEKGKDVELRCDPISGHTALYWYRQSLGQGLEFLIYFQGNSAPDKSGLPSDRFSAERTGGSVSTLTIQRTQQEDSAVYLCASSLAQGPGELFFGEGSRLTVL.